A single sample is the source of the 9 T cell receptor beta chains below, sequenced in a study of Ad26.COV2.S vaccination and SARS-CoV-2 variants. Treatment specified: 15 to 20 received Ad26.COV2.S at low or high dose, single or two shots; 5 received placebo; per-sample allocation not given. The samples were gathered on day 63 after the first injection of vaccine or placebo. Sequenced by immunoSEQ multiplex PCR; TCRdb stores in-frame clones only, minus some. Of about 350,000 clones detected, 88% appear once; the ten largest clones hold 6.4%. Sample: peripheral blood, taken in a trial of Ad26.COV2.S vaccine versus placebo. Source of these receptors: a person between 18 and 60 years old who received the Ad26.COV2.S COVID-19 vaccine or a placebo.

The gene calls are TRBV19 and TRBJ1-2; 9 nucleotides line up with TRBD1. V was pared by 4 bases and J by 2 bases, with 2 bases of the junction left unmatched. The CDR3 spans 14 residues. The germline V gene has CDR1 LNHDA and CDR2 SQIVND (reference sequence). The CDR3, as DNA: TGTGCCAGTAGTAGGGACAGGGTAAACTATGGCTACACCTTC. Translation: CASSRDRVNYGYTF.

The chain uses TRBV20-1 and TRBJ2-2; 7 bases are shared with TRBD2. J lost 3 bases, V lost 3 bases, and 13 bases had no gene match. The CDR3 length is 17 residues. Per the germline V gene, CDR1 is DFQATT and CDR2 is SNEGSKA (reference sequence). The DNA of the CDR3 is TGCAGTGCTAGTGCCCACAGAGCGGGGCCTTACACCGGGGAGCTGTTTTTT. It encodes CSASAHRAGPYTGELFF.

This clone showed up just a few times. The chain couples TRBV6-5 to TRBJ1-1; no definite D call. V lost 2 bases to trimming and J lost 12 bases, with 10 bases between them. The CDR3 runs 11 residues. In germline, CDR1 is MNHEY, CDR2 SVGAGI. The CDR3 DNA reads as TGTGCCAGCAGTTACCCGCCGGCAACTTTCTTT. This gives the protein CASSYPPATFF.

The gene calls are TRBV5-1 and TRBJ1-1; 8 bases map to TRBD1. CDR3 length: 12 amino acids. The J segment lost 11 bases and the V segment lost 4 bases, leaving 7 bases of the junction unmatched. CDR1 is SGHRS and CDR2 is YFSETQ in the germline V gene. The CDR3 coding sequence is TGCGCCAGCAGCCACGGACAGGGTACGGCTTTCTTT. Protein sequence: CASSHGQGTAFF.

This chain connects TRBV7-2 to TRBJ2-3; 9 positions match TRBD1. The ends lost 3 bases at V and 1 base at J; junction bases unmatched: 11. Germline CDR1 SGHTA, CDR2 FQGNSA. The length of the CDR3 is 18 residues. CDR3 protein: CASSLSSWGQGGTDTQYF. The CDR3 DNA follows: TGTGCCAGCAGCTTGAGCAGTTGGGGACAGGGTGGCACAGATACGCAGTATTTT.

The rearrangement links TRBV9 to TRBJ2-3; 7 bases agree with TRBD1. The CDR3 has 15 amino acids. With V trimmed by 0 bases and J by 5 bases, 6 bases remained unmatched. The germline V gene encodes CDR1 SGDLS and CDR2 YYNGEE. CDR3 amino acids: CASSVVRTGVDTQYF. Here the CDR3 DNA reads TGTGCCAGCAGCGTAGTTAGAACAGGGGTAGATACGCAGTATTTT.

CDR3 residues: CASSTSGGPYEQYF. Here the CDR3 DNA reads TGTGCCAGCAGCACCAGCGGGGGTCCCTACGAGCAGTACTTC. The chain combines TRBV7-3 with TRBJ2-7; 8 bases agree with TRBD2. Germline V CDR1 and CDR2: SGHTA, FQGTGA. CDR3 length: 14 residues. V gave up 5 bases and J gave up 2 bases; unmatched junction bases: 5.

The chain is built from TRBV5-6 and TRBJ2-7; 8 bases align to TRBD2. CDR3 size: 12 residues. Trimming took 7 bases from V and 5 from J; bases not matched to a gene: 5. From germline, CDR1 is SGHDT and CDR2 YYEEEE. The CDR3 region has the DNA TGTGCCAGCCAGAGCGGGAGACACGAGCAGTACTTC. It translates to CASQSGRHEQYF.

This clone came up many times. The chain joins TRBV13 to TRBJ2-7; a weak D match, TRBD1 (6 bases). This CDR3 is 14 amino acids long. Germline assignment: CDR1 PRHDT and CDR2 FYEKMQ (reference sequence). The V gene lost 5 bases and the J gene lost 3 bases, with 14 bases spanning the gap. Here the CDR3 DNA reads TGTGCCAGCAGCCACGGCCAGGACAGCTACGAGCAGTACTTC. This sequence encodes CASSHGQDSYEQYF.